This T cell receptor beta chain was obtained from a study of blood T cell repertoires in COVID-19. Whole-study context: Collection of acute and convalescent COVID-19 samples took place in the United States, Italy and Spain. Nucleic acid was either cDNA or gDNA, and it came from T cells, B-cell-depleted T cells, or PBMCs.

Trimming took off 2 bases at V and 10 bases at J, with 15 bases between the two ends. CDR3 length equals 14 residues. Germline V CDR1 and CDR2: MNHNS, SASEGT. Authors' data handling: How many nucleated cells were present was estimated from reference gene primer amplification. Assay: immunoSEQ multiplex PCR; the TCRdb copy retains only in-frame clones and omits some. That table is the source of V, J and clone size, and D and trimming were worked out from the DNA. The sample gives 28,000 or so clones, 88% of which show up once; roughly 8% is in the top ten. Sequenced: peripheral blood. The TCR comes from a woman between 45 and 65 years old with active COVID-19. J is TRBJ2-1 and V is TRBV6-1, with D possibly being TRBD1 (6 bases). DNA of the CDR3: TGTGCCAGCAGTGAAAGGGGGAATCTGGGAGAGCAGTTCTTC. This encodes CASSERGNLGEQFF.